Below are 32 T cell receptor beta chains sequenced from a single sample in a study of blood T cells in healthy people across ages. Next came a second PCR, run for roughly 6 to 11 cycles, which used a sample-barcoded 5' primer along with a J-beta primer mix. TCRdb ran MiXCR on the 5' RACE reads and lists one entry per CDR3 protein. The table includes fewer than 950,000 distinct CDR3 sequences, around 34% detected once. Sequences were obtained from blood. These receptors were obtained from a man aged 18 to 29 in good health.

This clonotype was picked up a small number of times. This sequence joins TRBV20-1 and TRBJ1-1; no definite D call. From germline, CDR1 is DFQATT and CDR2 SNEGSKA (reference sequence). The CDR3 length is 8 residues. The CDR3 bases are TGCACCCTGAATGAAGCTTTCTTT. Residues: CTLNEAFF.

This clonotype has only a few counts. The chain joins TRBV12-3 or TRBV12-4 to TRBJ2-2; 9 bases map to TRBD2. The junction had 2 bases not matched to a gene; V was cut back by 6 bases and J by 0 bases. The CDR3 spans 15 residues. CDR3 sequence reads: CASRSGGTNTGELFF. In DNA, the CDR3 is TGTGCCAGCAGGAGCGGGGGGACGAACACCGGGGAGCTGTTTTTT.

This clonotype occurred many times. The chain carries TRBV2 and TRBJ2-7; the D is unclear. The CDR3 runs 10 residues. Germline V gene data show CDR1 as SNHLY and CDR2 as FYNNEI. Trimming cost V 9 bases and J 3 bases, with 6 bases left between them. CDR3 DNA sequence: TGTGCCAGTAAAGGCTACGAGCAGTACTTC. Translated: CASKGYEQYF.

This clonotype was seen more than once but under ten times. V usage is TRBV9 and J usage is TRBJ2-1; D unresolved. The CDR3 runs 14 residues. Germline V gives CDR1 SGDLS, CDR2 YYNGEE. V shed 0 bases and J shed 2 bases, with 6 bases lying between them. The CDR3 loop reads CASSVEGTYNEQFF. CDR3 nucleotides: TGTGCCAGCAGCGTAGAAGGCACCTACAATGAGCAGTTCTTC. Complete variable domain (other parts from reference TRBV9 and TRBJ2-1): DSGVTQTPKHLITATGQRVTLRCSPRSGDLSVYWYQQSLDQGLQFLIQYYNGEERAKGNILERFSAQQFPDLHSELNLSSLELGDSALYFCASSVEGTYNEQFFGPGTRLTVL.

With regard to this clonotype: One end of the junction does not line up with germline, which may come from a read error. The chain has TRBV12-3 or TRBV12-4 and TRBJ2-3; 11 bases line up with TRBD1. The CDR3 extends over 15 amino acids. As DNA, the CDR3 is TGTGCCAGCGGTGGACAGGGGGCGAGCACAGATACGCAGTATTTC. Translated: CASGGQGASTDTQYF.

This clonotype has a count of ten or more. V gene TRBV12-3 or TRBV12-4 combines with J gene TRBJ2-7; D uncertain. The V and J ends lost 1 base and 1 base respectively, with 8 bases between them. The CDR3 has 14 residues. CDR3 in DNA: TGTGCCAGCAGTTTAGTAGAGGATTCCTACGAGCAGTACTTC. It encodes CASSLVEDSYEQYF.

CDR3 loop: CASNDREGETQYF. Written as DNA, the CDR3 is TGTGCCAGCAACGACAGGGAGGGGGAGACCCAGTACTTC. V usage is TRBV6-2 or TRBV6-3 and J usage is TRBJ2-5; D is possibly TRBD1 or TRBD2 (7 bases each). Germline values: CDR1 MNHEY, CDR2 SVGEGT. V lost 7 bases and J 5 bases, leaving 14 bases between the germline ends. CDR3 length: 13 residues.

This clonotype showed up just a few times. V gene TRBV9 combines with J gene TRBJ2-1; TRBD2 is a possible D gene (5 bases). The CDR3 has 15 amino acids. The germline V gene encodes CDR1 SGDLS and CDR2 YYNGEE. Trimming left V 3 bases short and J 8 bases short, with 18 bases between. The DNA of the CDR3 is TGTGCCAGCAGCGCCGGGGTCTATGGGATTCATGAGCAGTTCTTC. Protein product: CASSAGVYGIHEQFF.

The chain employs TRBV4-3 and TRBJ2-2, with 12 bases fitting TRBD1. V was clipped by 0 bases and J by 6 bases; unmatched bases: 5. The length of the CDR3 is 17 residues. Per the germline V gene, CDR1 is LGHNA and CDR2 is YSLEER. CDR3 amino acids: CASSQEGQGASAGELFF. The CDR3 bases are TGCGCCAGCAGCCAAGAGGGACAGGGGGCGTCGGCCGGGGAGCTGTTTTTT.

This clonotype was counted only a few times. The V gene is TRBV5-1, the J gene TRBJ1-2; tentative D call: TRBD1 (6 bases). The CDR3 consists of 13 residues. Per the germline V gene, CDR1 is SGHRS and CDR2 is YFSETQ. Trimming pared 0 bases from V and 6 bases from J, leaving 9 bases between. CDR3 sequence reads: CASSLAGGHGYTF. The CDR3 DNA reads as TGCGCCAGCAGCTTGGCCGGGGGCCATGGCTACACCTTC. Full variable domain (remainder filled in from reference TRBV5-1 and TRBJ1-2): KAGVTQTPRYLIKTRGQQVTLSCSPISGHRSVSWYQQTPGQGLQFLFEYFSETQRNKGNFPGRFSGRQFSNSRSEMNVSTLELGDSALYLCASSLAGGHGYTFGSGTRLTVV.

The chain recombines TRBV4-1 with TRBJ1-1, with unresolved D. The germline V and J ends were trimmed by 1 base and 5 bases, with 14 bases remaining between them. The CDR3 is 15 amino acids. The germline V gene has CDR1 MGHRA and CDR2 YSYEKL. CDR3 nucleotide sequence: TGCGCCAGCAGCCAAGGTGAGGCCGGAGGGACTGAAGCTTTCTTT. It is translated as CASSQGEAGGTEAFF.

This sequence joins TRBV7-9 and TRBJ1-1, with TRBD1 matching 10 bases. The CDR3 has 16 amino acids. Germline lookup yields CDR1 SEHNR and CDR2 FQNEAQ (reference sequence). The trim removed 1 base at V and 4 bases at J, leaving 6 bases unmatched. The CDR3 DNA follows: TGTGCCAGCAGCTTAGGCTTCGGGACAGGGGCCACTGAAGCTTTCTTT. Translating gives CASSLGFGTGATEAFF. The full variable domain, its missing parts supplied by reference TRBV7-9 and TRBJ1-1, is DTGVSQNPRHKITKRGQNVTFRCDPISEHNRLYWYRQTLGQGPEFLTYFQNEAQLEKSRLLSDRFSAERPKGSFSTLEIQRTEQGDSAMYLCASSLGFGTGATEAFFGQGTRLTVV.

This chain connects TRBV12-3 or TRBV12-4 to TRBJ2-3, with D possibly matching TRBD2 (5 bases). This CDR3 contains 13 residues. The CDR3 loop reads CAAGKTSTDTQYF. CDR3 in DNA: TGTGCGGCCGGGAAAACTAGCACAGATACGCAGTATTTT.

The CDR3 here is CASSPRPGDRETQYF. The CDR3 DNA reads as TGTGCCAGCAGCCCTCGCCCTGGGGACAGAGAGACCCAGTACTTC. The gene calls are TRBV7-9 and TRBJ2-5; 7 nucleotides match TRBD1. CDR1 is SEHNR, CDR2 FQNEAQ, per germline (reference sequence). Trimming took 5 bases from V and 4 from J; bases not matched to a gene: 10. This CDR3 spans 15 amino acids.

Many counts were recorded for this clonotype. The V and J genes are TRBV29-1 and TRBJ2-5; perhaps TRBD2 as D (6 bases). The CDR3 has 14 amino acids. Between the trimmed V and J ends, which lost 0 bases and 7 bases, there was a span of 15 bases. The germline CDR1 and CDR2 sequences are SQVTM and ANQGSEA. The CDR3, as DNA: TGCAGCGTTGAAGAGAAGGGGCGGGACCCGACCCAGTACTTC. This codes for CSVEEKGRDPTQYF.

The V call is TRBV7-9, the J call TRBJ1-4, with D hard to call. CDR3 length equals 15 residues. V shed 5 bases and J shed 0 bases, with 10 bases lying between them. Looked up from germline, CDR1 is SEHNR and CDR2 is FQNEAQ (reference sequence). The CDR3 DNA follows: TGTGCCAGCAGCCCGGTATTAGCAACTAATGAAAAACTGTTTTTT. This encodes CASSPVLATNEKLFF. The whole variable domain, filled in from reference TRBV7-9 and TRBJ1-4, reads DTGVSQNPRHKITKRGQNVTFRCDPISEHNRLYWYRQTLGQGPEFLTYFQNEAQLEKSRLLSDRFSAERPKGSFSTLEIQRTEQGDSAMYLCASSPVLATNEKLFFGSGTQLSVL.

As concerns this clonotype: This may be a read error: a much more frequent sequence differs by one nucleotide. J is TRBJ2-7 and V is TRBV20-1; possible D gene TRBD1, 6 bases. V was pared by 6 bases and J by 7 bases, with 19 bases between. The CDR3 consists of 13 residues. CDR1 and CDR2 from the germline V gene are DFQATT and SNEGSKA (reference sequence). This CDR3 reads CSAKPRTDHEQYF. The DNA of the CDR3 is TGCAGTGCCAAACCAAGGACAGATCATGAGCAGTACTTC.

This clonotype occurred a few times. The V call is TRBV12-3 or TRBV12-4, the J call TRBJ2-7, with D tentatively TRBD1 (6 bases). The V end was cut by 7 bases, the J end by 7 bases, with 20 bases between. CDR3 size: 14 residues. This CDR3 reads CASNGDTYDNEQYF. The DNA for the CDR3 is TGTGCCAGCAACGGGGACACCTACGACAATGAGCAGTACTTC.

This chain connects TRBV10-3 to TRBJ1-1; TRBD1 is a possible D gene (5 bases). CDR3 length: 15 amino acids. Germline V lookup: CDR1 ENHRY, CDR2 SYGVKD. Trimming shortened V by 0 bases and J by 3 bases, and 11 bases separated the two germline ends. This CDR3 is CAISESGDADTEAFF. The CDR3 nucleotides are TGTGCCATCAGTGAGTCGGGGGATGCGGACACTGAAGCTTTCTTT.

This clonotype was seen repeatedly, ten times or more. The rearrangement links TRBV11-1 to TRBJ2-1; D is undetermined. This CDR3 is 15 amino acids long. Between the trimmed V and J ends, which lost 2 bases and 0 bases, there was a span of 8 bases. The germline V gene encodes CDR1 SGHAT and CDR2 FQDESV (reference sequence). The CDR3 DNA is TGTGCCAGCAGCTTAATCCAGAGCTCCTACAATGAGCAGTTCTTC. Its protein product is CASSLIQSSYNEQFF.

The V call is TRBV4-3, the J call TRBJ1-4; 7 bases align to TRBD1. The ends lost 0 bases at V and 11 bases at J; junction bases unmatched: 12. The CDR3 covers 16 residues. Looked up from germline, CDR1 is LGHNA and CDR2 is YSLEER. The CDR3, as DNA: TGCGCCAGCAGCCAAGACTCGACACAGGGGATGGGGAAACTGTTTTTT. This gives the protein CASSQDSTQGMGKLFF.

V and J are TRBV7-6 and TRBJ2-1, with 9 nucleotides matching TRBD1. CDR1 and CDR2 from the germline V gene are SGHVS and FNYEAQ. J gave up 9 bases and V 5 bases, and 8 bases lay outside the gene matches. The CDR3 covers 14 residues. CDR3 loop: CASSHGTGTFEQFF. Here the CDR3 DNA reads TGTGCCAGCAGCCACGGGACAGGGACCTTTGAGCAGTTCTTC.

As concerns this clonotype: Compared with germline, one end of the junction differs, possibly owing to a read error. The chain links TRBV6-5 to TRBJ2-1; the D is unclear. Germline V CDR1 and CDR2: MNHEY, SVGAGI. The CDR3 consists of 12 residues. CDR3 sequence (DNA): TGTGCCAGCGGTTACTCCGGGTATGAGCAGTTCTTC. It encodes CASGYSGYEQFF.

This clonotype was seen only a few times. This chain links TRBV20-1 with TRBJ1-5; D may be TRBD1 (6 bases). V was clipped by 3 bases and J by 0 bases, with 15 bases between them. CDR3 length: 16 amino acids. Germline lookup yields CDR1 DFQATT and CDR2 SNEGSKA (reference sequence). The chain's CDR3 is CSARALRGDSNQPQHF. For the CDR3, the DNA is TGCAGTGCTAGGGCCCTTAGGGGGGATAGCAATCAGCCCCAGCATTTT.

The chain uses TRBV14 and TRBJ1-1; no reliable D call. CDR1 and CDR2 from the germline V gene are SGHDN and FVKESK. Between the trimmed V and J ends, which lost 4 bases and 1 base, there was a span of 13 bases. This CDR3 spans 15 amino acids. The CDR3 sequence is CASSPRPLKNTEAFF. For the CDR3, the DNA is TGTGCCAGCAGCCCAAGACCGCTGAAGAACACTGAAGCTTTCTTT.

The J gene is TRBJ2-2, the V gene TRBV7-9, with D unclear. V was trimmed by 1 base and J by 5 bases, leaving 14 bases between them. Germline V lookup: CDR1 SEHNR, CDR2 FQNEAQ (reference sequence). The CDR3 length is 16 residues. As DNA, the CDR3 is TGTGCCAGCAGCTTAGACCCCGTCAGTCTTACCGGGGAGCTGTTTTTT. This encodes CASSLDPVSLTGELFF.

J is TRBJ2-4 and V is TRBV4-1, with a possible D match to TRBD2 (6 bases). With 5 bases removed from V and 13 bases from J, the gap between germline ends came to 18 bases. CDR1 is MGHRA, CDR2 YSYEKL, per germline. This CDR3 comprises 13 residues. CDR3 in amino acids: CASSRATDYGQYF. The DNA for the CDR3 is TGCGCCAGCAGCAGGGCGACGGACTACGGGCAGTACTTC.

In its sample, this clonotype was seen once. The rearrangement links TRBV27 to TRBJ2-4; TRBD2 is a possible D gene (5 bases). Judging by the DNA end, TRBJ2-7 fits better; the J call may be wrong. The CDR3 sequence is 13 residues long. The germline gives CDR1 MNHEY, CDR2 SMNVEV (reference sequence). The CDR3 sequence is CASSPLTEGEQYF. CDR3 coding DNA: TGTGCCAGCAGTCCGTTGACTGAGGGCGAGCAGTACTTC.

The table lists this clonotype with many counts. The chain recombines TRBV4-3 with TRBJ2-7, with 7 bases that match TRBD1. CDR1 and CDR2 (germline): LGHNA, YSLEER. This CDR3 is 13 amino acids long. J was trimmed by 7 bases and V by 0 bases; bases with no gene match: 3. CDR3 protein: CASSQDQGVEQYF. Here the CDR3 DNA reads TGCGCCAGCAGCCAAGATCAGGGGGTAGAGCAGTACTTC.

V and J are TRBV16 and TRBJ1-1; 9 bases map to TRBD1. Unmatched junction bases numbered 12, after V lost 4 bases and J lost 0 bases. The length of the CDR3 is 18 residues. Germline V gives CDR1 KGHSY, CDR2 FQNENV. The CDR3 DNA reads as TGTGCCAGCAGCCGGGCCCCGGGACAGGGAGCTCTGAACACTGAAGCTTTCTTT. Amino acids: CASSRAPGQGALNTEAFF.

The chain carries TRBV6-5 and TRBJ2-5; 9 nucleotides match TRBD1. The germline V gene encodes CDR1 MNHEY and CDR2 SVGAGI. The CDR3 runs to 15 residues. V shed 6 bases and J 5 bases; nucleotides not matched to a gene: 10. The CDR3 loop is CASSTGQGWEETQYF. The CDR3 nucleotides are TGTGCCAGCAGCACGGGACAGGGTTGGGAGGAGACCCAGTACTTC.

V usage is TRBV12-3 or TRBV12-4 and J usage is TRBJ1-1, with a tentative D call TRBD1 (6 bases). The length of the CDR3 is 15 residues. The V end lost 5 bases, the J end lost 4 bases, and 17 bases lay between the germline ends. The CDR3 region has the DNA TGTGCCAGCAGTCCGCCGACAGGCCTTCGCACTGAAGCTTTCTTT. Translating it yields CASSPPTGLRTEAFF.